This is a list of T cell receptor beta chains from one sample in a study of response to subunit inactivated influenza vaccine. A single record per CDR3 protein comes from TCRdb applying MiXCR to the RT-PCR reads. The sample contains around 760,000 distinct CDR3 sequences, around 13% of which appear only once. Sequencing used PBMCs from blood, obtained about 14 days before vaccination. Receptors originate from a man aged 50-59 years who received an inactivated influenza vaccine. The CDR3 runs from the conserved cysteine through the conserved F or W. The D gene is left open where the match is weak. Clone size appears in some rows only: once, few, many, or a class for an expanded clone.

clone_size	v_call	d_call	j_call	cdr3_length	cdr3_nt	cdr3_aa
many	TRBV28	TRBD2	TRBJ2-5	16	TGTGCCAGCAGCCCCCAACTAGCGGGAGGGCAAGAGACCCAGTACTTC	CASSPQLAGGQETQYF
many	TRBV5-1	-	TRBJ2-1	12	TGCGCCAGCAGCCCCCCCGGGAGCGAGCAGTTCTTC	CASSPPGSEQFF
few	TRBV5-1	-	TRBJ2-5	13	TGCGCCAGCAGCCCAGTACAGGAGGAGACCCAGTACTTC	CASSPVQEETQYF
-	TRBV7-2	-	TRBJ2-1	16	TGTGCCAGCAGCTTACGGCAGGGTCACTCCTACAATGAGCAGTTCTTC	CASSLRQGHSYNEQFF
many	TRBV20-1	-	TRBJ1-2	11	TGCAGTGCTAGAGACGACGGGGGCTACACCTTC	CSARDDGGYTF
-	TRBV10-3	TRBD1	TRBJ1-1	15	TGTGCCATCAGCGATCCCCGGACAGGGAGAACTGAAGCTTTCTTT	CAISDPRTGRTEAFF
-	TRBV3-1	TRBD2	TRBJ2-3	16	TGTGCCAGCAGCCCTGGACTAGCGCGGGATACAGATACGCAGTATTTT	CASSPGLARDTDTQYF
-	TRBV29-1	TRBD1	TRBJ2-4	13	TGCAGCGTAGCCGACAGGGGGCGGAACATTCAGTACTTC	CSVADRGRNIQYF
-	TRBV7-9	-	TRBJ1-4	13	TGTGCCAGCAGCCTCGGACGTGTGGAAAAACTGTTTTTT	CASSLGRVEKLFF
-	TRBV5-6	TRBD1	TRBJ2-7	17	TGTGCCAGCAGCTCTATAAATGACAGGGGAAGCTCCTACGAGCAGTACTTC	CASSSINDRGSSYEQYF
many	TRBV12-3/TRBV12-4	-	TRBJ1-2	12	TGTGCCAGCAGTTTTTCGAACTATGGCTACACCTTC	CASSFSNYGYTF
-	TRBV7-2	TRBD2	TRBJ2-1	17	TGTGCCAGCAGCATTAGGGGGACTAGCGGGTGGTACAATGAGCAGTTCTTC	CASSIRGTSGWYNEQFF
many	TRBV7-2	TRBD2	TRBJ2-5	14	TGTGCCAGCAGCTTGGGAGGGATACAAGAGACCCAGTACTTC	CASSLGGIQETQYF
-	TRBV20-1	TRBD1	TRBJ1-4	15	TGCAGTGCGCTCGGGACAGGGGGGGATAATGAAAAACTGTTTTTT	CSALGTGGDNEKLFF
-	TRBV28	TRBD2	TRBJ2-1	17	TGTGCCAGCAGTACCCCTCGGCGGACTAGCTCCTACAATGAGCAGTTCTTC	CASSTPRRTSSYNEQFF
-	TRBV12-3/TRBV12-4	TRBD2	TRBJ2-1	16	TGTGCCAGCAGTCCTAGCGGGGGGCCCGCCTACAATGAGCAGTTCTTC	CASSPSGGPAYNEQFF
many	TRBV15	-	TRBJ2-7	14	TGTGCCACCAGCATGGGGGGCCGAATCTACGAGCAGTACTTC	CATSMGGRIYEQYF
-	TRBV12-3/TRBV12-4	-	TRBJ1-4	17	TGTGCCAGCAGTCCCCCTCGATCCCTCGCAACTAATGAAAAACTGTTTTTT	CASSPPRSLATNEKLFF
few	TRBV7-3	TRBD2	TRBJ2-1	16	TGTGCCAGCAGCTTAGCGGGACTACCCACCTACAATGAGCAGTTCTTC	CASSLAGLPTYNEQFF
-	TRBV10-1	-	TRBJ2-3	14	TGCGCCAGCAGAGACGGACAGACCACAGATACGCAGTATTTT	CASRDGQTTDTQYF
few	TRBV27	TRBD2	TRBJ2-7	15	TGTGCCAGCCAGGCGGCTAGCGGGAACCACTACGAGCAGTACTTC	CASQAASGNHYEQYF
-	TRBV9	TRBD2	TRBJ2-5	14	TGTGCCAGCAGCCCCCCGGGGAGGGAAGAGACCCAGAACTTC	CASSPPGREETQNF
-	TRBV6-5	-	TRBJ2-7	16	TGTGCCAGCAGTTACTCGAGAATAGACAGCACCTACGAGCAGTACTTC	CASSYSRIDSTYEQYF
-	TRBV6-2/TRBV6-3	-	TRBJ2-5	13	TGTGCCAGCAGTTTCCTCCCGGGGGAGGTCCAGTACTTC	CASSFLPGEVQYF
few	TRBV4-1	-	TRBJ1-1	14	TGCGCCAGCAGCCAAGTACAGGCCTACACTGAAGCTTTCTTT	CASSQVQAYTEAFF
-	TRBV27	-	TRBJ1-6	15	TGTGCCAGCAGTTTATTAGGGGCGTTGAATTCACCCCTCCACTTT	CASSLLGALNSPLHF
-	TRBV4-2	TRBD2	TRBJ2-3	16	TGTGCCAGCAGCCAACCGCCGGGACTAGCGGGAGATACGCAGTATTTT	CASSQPPGLAGDTQYF
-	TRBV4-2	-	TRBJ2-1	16	TGTGCCAGCAGCCAGGTTCTCAGCGGGCCCTACAATGAGCAGTTCTTC	CASSQVLSGPYNEQFF
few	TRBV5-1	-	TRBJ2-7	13	TGCGCCAGCAGCCCCACGGGCTCCTACGAGCAGTACTTC	CASSPTGSYEQYF
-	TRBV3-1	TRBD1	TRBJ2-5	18	TGTGCCAGCAGCAACCGACTGCGACAGGGGGTCTACCAAGAGACCCAGTACTTC	CASSNRLRQGVYQETQYF
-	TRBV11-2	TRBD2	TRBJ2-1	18	TGTGCCAGCATTCTAAGGACTAGCGGGAGGGCCAGGTACAATGAGCAGTTCTTC	CASILRTSGRARYNEQFF
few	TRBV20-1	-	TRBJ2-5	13	TGCAGTGCTTGGCACGAACGACAAGAGACCCAGTACTTC	CSAWHERQETQYF
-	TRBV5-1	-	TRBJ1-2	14	TGCGCCAGCAGCTTGACAGCCTCTAACTATGGCTACACCTTC	CASSLTASNYGYTF
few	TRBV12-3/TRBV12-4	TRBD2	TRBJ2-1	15	TGTGCCAGCAGCCGAAGCGGGAGGGCCGACAATGAGCAGTTCTTC	CASSRSGRADNEQFF
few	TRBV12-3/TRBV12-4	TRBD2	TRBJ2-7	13	TGTGCCAGCAAAGCTAGCGGGAGTAACGAGCAGTACTTC	CASKASGSNEQYF
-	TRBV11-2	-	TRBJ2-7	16	TGTGCCAGCAGCTTAGGGGTCGGAGCAAGCTCCTACGAGCAGTACTTC	CASSLGVGASSYEQYF
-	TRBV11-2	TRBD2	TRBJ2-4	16	TGTGCCAGCCGGGGGATAGCGGGGGCCCGTAAAAACATTCAGTACTTC	CASRGIAGARKNIQYF
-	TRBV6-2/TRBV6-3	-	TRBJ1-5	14	TGTGCCAGCAGTTACGTGGGGGGCCATCAGCCCCAGCATTTT	CASSYVGGHQPQHF
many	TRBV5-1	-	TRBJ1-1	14	TGCGCCAGCAGCGAGACAGCGATGAACACTGAAGCTTTCTTT	CASSETAMNTEAFF
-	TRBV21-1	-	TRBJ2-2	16	TGTGCCAGCAGCAAAGCTGAGGGCGGGAACACCGGGGAGCTGTTTTTT	CASSKAEGGNTGELFF
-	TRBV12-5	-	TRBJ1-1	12	TGTGCTAGTGGTAAAGGTCCCACTGAAGCTTTCTTT	CASGKGPTEAFF
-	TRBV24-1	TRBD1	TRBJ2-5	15	TGTGCCACCAGTGACCGGACAGGGGGCAGGGAGACCCAGTACTTC	CATSDRTGGRETQYF
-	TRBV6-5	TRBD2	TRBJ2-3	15	TGTGCCAGCAGTTACTACGGACTAGCGGGAGATACGCAGTATTTT	CASSYYGLAGDTQYF
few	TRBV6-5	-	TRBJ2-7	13	TGTGCCAGCAGTTCGGGCAGTACCTACGAGCAGTACTTC	CASSSGSTYEQYF
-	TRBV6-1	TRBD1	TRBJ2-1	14	TGTGCCAGCAGGCGTGCAACAGGGGCCAATGAGCAGTTCTTC	CASRRATGANEQFF
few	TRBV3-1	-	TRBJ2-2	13	TGTGCCAGCAGCCAAATGGACACCGGGGAGCTGTTTTTT	CASSQMDTGELFF
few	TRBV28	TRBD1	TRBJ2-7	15	TGTGCCAGCCCCCCCCCAGGGGGTTTTAACTACGAGCAGTACTTC	CASPPPGGFNYEQYF
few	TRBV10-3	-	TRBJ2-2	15	TGTGCCATCAGTTGGGCAGCCGCGAACACCGGGGAGCTGTTTTTT	CAISWAAANTGELFF
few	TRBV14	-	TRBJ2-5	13	TGTGCCAGCAGCCGAAGTGGGTGGGAGACCCAGTACTTC	CASSRSGWETQYF
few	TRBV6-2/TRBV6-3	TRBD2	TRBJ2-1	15	TGTGCCAGCAGTATTACCGGGACTAGCGGGAGGGGAGAGTTCTTC	CASSITGTSGRGEFF
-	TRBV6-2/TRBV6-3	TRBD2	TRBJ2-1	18	TGTGCCAGCAGTTACAACAGCGGGAGAGCCGAGACTTACAATGAGCAGTTCTTC	CASSYNSGRAETYNEQFF
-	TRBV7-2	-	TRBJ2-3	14	TGTGCCAGCAGCCCGGGACAAGCCACAGATACGCAGTATTTT	CASSPGQATDTQYF
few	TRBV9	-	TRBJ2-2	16	TGTGCCAGCAGCCCCCATGGGGGTTCGGGCACCGGGGAGCTGTTTTTT	CASSPHGGSGTGELFF